Shown below are 26 T cell receptor beta chains from a single sample sequenced in a study of shared clonotypes between healthy human individuals. The repertoire was sequenced with immunoSEQ multiplex PCR; TCRdb's copy has only in-frame clones and lacks some. The table lists 2 million or so clones, about 95% of them singletons, with 1% to 1.3% in the top ten. CD45RO-negative cells were positively selected for CCR7, leaving out terminally differentiated effector memory CD45RA+ cells. The sequenced sample consisted of naive CD8+ T cells sorted from blood. These receptors all come from a man younger than 35 in good health.

This chain connects TRBV4-1 to TRBJ2-7; no definite D call. The CDR3 extends over 14 amino acids. CDR1 is MGHRA and CDR2 is YSYEKL in the germline V gene. Trimming left V 0 bases short and J 2 bases short, with 8 bases between. CDR3 nucleotide sequence: TGCGCCAGCAGCCAAGAGAACGCAGCCTACGAGCAGTACTTC. Protein: CASSQENAAYEQYF.

The chain has TRBV11-2 and TRBJ2-2, with unresolved D. Germline V gene lookup returns CDR1 SGHAT and CDR2 FQNNGV. V lost 4 bases and J lost 3, with 12 bases in between. The CDR3 covers 15 residues. CDR3 nucleotide sequence: TGTGCCAGCAGCTCCAGACCGAACGACACCGGGGAGCTGTTTTTT. Protein sequence: CASSSRPNDTGELFF.

Of note for this clone: At the DNA level, this CDR3 is encoded by other sequences in the same sample as well. The rearrangement uses TRBV5-5 and TRBJ2-7; 7 bases map to TRBD1. The germline gives CDR1 SGHKS, CDR2 YYEKEE (reference sequence). CDR3 length equals 13 residues. Germline trimming cut 4 bases from V and 4 bases from J; bases unmatched to any gene: 5. The CDR3 DNA reads TGTGCCAGCAGCCGACAGGGTAATTACGAGCAGTACTTC. The encoded protein is CASSRQGNYEQYF. The full variable domain, rest sourced from reference TRBV5-5 and TRBJ2-7, is DAGVTQSPTHLIKTRGQQVTLRCSPISGHKSVSWYQQVLGQGPQFIFQYYEKEERGRGNFPDRFSARQFPNYSSELNVNALLLGDSALYLCASSRQGNYEQYFGPGTRLTVT.

This sequence joins TRBV4-1 and TRBJ1-3, with D uncertain. Germline V gene sequence: CDR1 MGHRA, CDR2 YSYEKL. Trimming shortened V by 5 bases and J by 5 bases, and 10 bases separated the two germline ends. This CDR3 contains 13 residues. The CDR3 here is CASSGPGRNTIYF. The DNA for the CDR3 is TGCGCCAGCAGCGGGCCCGGGAGAAACACCATATATTTT.

The DNA for the CDR3 is TGTGCCAGCAGCGCGGCGAGTTACACAGATACGCAGTATTTT. Translated, it gives CASSAASYTDTQYF. The J gene is TRBJ2-3, the V gene TRBV5-6; D is unclear. The CDR3 covers 14 residues. Deletions cut 4 bases from V and 2 bases from J, with 11 bases between. The germline V gene encodes CDR1 SGHDT and CDR2 YYEEEE.

The rearrangement links TRBV4-3 to TRBJ2-7; D perhaps matches TRBD1 (6 bases). With 0 bases removed from V and 3 bases from J, the gap between germline ends came to 15 bases. Per germline, CDR1 LGHNA and CDR2 YSLEER. There are 16 residues in the CDR3. The CDR3 region has the DNA TGCGCCAGCAGCCAAGACGCCGGGACACTTGTCTACGAGCAGTACTTC. Encoded protein: CASSQDAGTLVYEQYF.

The chain links TRBV6-5 to TRBJ2-5; perhaps TRBD1 as D (5 bases). The V gene's germline CDR1 is MNHEY and CDR2 SVGAGI. The CDR3 is 15 residues long. V lost 0 bases, J lost 0 bases, and 8 bases lay in between. Here the CDR3 reads CASSYSDSYQETQYF. The DNA for the CDR3 is TGTGCCAGCAGTTACTCCGACAGTTACCAAGAGACCCAGTACTTC.

The V gene is TRBV11-2, the J gene TRBJ1-1; no clear D gene. Trimming took off 0 bases at V and 1 base at J, with 6 bases between the two ends. Germline lookup yields CDR1 SGHAT and CDR2 FQNNGV. The CDR3 runs to 14 residues. The CDR3 DNA follows: TGTGCCAGCAGCTTAGAATCGGAGAACACTGAAGCTTTCTTT. It is translated as CASSLESENTEAFF. Filled out from reference TRBV11-2 and TRBJ1-1, the complete variable domain reads EAGVAQSPRYKIIEKRQSVAFWCNPISGHATLYWYQQILGQGPKLLIQFQNNGVVDDSQLPKDRFSAERLKGVDSTLKIQPAKLEDSAVYLCASSLESENTEAFFGQGTRLTVV.

This clone was seen only once. The chain recombines TRBV27 with TRBJ2-5; D possibly corresponds to TRBD2 (6 bases). V was cut by 2 bases and J by 2 bases, with 12 bases left in between. Germline values: CDR1 MNHEY, CDR2 SMNVEV (reference sequence). This CDR3 is built from 15 residues. Here the CDR3 reads CASSLLGGGQETQYF. For the CDR3, the DNA is TGTGCCAGCAGTTTACTCGGGGGTGGACAAGAGACCCAGTACTTC.

The chain combines TRBV10-2 with TRBJ1-2; 12 bases fit TRBD1. V dropped 7 bases and J dropped 11; count of bases not matched to a gene: 14. The V gene's germline CDR1 is WSHSY and CDR2 SAAADI. The CDR3 has 15 amino acids. The CDR3 region has the DNA TGCGCCAGCAAACTCACCGGGACAGGGGGCTTTTTTTACACCTTC. Translating gives CASKLTGTGGFFYTF.

This sequence joins TRBV7-2 and TRBJ2-3; D assignment may be TRBD1 or TRBD2 (5 bases each). CDR3 length: 16 residues. V lost 1 base and J lost 3, with 14 bases in between. The germline CDR1 and CDR2 sequences are SGHTA and FQGNSA. CDR3 loop: CASSLDIGDLTDTQYF. DNA of the CDR3: TGTGCCAGCAGCTTAGATATAGGGGACCTAACAGATACGCAGTATTTT.

This chain uses TRBV6-1 with TRBJ2-7; maybe TRBD1 (6 bases). This CDR3 has 13 residues. Germline-derived CDR1 and CDR2 are MNHNS and SASEGT. Deletions cut 5 bases from V and 3 bases from J, with 11 bases between. The CDR3 DNA reads as TGTGCCAGCAGTTTACAGGGATTCTACGAGCAGTACTTC. This gives the protein CASSLQGFYEQYF.

A single count supports this clone. The chain employs TRBV6-1 and TRBJ2-7; 7 nucleotides line up with TRBD1. The CDR3 is 13 residues long. J was trimmed by 6 bases and V by 6 bases; bases with no gene match: 8. Germline loops: CDR1 MNHNS, CDR2 SASEGT. CDR3 region: CASRWTGSGEQYF. As DNA, the CDR3 is TGTGCCAGCAGATGGACAGGATCGGGCGAGCAGTACTTC.

The J gene is TRBJ1-3, the V gene TRBV11-2; D gene uncertain. Germline CDR1 SGHAT, CDR2 FQNNGV. CDR3 size: 12 residues. V lost 5 bases and J lost 2, with 4 bases in between. CDR3 loop: CASSLTGNTIYF. The DNA of the CDR3 is TGTGCCAGCAGCCTAACTGGAAACACCATATATTTT.

The chain joins TRBV2 to TRBJ1-5; D ambiguous. The CDR3 totals 13 residues. Trimming took off 7 bases at V and 2 bases at J, with 9 bases between the two ends. Germline-derived CDR1 and CDR2 are SNHLY and FYNNEI. CDR3 nucleotide sequence: TGTGCCAGCACAGGTGTCGGCAATCAGCCCCAGCATTTT. Protein product: CASTGVGNQPQHF.

This clone was picked up one time. The chain combines TRBV6-5 with TRBJ2-3; D is uncertain. The V gene's germline CDR1 is MNHEY and CDR2 SVGAGI. The V and J ends lost 1 base and 6 bases respectively, with 8 bases between them. The CDR3 has 13 amino acids. The CDR3 reads CASSYWVGDTQYF. Written as DNA, the CDR3 is TGTGCCAGCAGTTACTGGGTCGGGGATACGCAGTATTTT.

The rearrangement uses TRBV6-5 and TRBJ1-1, with no clear D. CDR3 size: 11 residues. Trimming pared 5 bases from V and 7 bases from J, leaving 8 bases between. CDR1 MNHEY and CDR2 SVGAGI come from the germline V gene. This chain's CDR3 is CASSTRNEAFF. CDR3 coding DNA: TGTGCCAGCAGTACCAGAAATGAAGCTTTCTTT.

This chain links TRBV9 with TRBJ2-7, with 10 nucleotides matching TRBD2. The CDR3 has 15 amino acids. Looked up from germline, CDR1 is SGDLS and CDR2 is YYNGEE. The V gene end was trimmed by 0 bases and the J gene end by 2 bases; junction bases not matched to a gene: 2. The CDR3 sequence is CASSVGTSGPYEQYF. The DNA for the CDR3 is TGTGCCAGCAGCGTAGGGACTAGCGGACCCTACGAGCAGTACTTC.

A remark on this clone: A much larger clone is a single base away; this may be a read error. Other DNA sequences from this sample encode an identical CDR3 as well. V usage is TRBV30 and J usage is TRBJ1-5; D ambiguous. The V end was cut by 1 base, the J end by 3 bases, with 7 bases between. The CDR3 is made up of 13 amino acids. Germline assignment: CDR1 GTSNPN and CDR2 SVGIG (reference sequence). Written as DNA, the CDR3 is TGTGCCTGGAGTGCAGACACCAATCAGCCCCAGCATTTT. Its translation: CAWSADTNQPQHF.

The CDR3 DNA sequence: TGCGCCAGCAGCTTGCGGCGGGCTACCTCCTACGAGCAGTACTTC. This codes for CASSLRRATSYEQYF. V is TRBV5-1 and J is TRBJ2-7; TRBD2 is a possible D gene (5 bases). Trimming removed 1 base from V and 0 bases from J, with 11 bases in between. The germline V gene has CDR1 SGHRS and CDR2 YFSETQ. CDR3 length: 15 residues.

The chain joins TRBV7-2 to TRBJ1-5; no clear D. Trimming left V 1 base short and J 0 bases short, with 19 bases between. Germline-derived CDR1 and CDR2 are SGHTA and FQGNSA. This CDR3 spans 19 amino acids. CDR3 sequence (DNA): TGTGCCAGCAGCTTAGAAGTCCTTCAGTTATCGTCTAGCAATCAGCCCCAGCATTTT. Protein product: CASSLEVLQLSSSNQPQHF.

With respect to this clone: Other DNA sequences from this sample encode an identical CDR3 as well. CDR3 sequence: CASSESGANVLTF. The CDR3 nucleotides are TGTGCCAGTTCCGAATCTGGGGCCAACGTCCTGACTTTC. The chain links TRBV19 to TRBJ2-6; D not resolved. Trimming left V 8 bases short and J 1 base short, with 6 bases between. CDR3 size: 13 residues. Germline CDR1 is LNHDA and CDR2 is SQIVND (reference sequence). Together with reference TRBV19 and TRBJ2-6, the CDR3 gives the full variable domain: DGGITQSPKYLFRKEGQNVTLSCEQNLNHDAMYWYRQDPGQGLRLIYYSQIVNDFQKGDIAEGYSVSREKKESFPLTVTSAQKNPTAFYLCASSESGANVLTFGAGSRLTVL.

This chain joins TRBV6-6 and TRBJ2-3; 7 nucleotides align to TRBD2. The germline V gene encodes CDR1 MNHNY and CDR2 SVGAGI (reference sequence). The CDR3 covers 15 residues. J lost 0 bases, V lost 4 bases, and 4 bases had no gene match. The CDR3 bases are TGTGCCAGCAGTTGGCTAGCGGCTAGCACAGATACGCAGTATTTT. Its translation is CASSWLAASTDTQYF.

The chain recombines TRBV11-2 with TRBJ2-5, with 12 bases lining up with TRBD1. CDR3 length: 16 amino acids. Germline V gives CDR1 SGHAT, CDR2 FQNNGV. J gave up 5 bases and V 1 base, and 5 bases lay outside the gene matches. The CDR3 sequence: CASSLGDRGQWETQYF. As DNA, the CDR3 is TGTGCCAGCAGCTTAGGGGACAGGGGGCAATGGGAGACCCAGTACTTC.

This rearrangement joins TRBV10-3 to TRBJ1-2; 12 positions match TRBD1. There are 12 residues in the CDR3. V gave up 10 bases and J gave up 8 bases; unmatched junction bases: 5. The germline V gene has CDR1 ENHRY and CDR2 SYGVKD. CDR3 region: CATSGTGGGYTF. CDR3 nucleotide sequence: TGTGCCACCTCCGGGACAGGGGGCGGCTACACCTTC.

This clone was recorded a few times. This CDR3 is also generated by other DNA sequences in the sample. The gene calls are TRBV5-4 and TRBJ2-3; no firm D call. This CDR3 has 12 residues. The V and J ends lost 3 bases and 1 base respectively, with 3 bases between them. Germline values: CDR1 SGHNT, CDR2 YYREEE (reference sequence). The CDR3 region is CASSSGTDTQYF. CDR3 bases: TGTGCCAGCAGCTCGGGCACAGATACGCAGTATTTT. The variable domain in full, with the rest retrieved from reference TRBV5-4 and TRBJ2-3, is ETGVTQSPTHLIKTRGQQVTLRCSSQSGHNTVSWYQQALGQGPQFIFQYYREEENGRGNFPPRFSGLQFPNYSSELNVNALELDDSALYLCASSSGTDTQYFGPGTRLTVL.